The 17 T cell receptor beta chains listed next were all sequenced from one sample in a study of cytomegalovirus exposure and HLA in healthy donors. Researchers ran the PCR with 60 Vbeta and 13 Jbeta primers. Produced via immunoSEQ multiplex PCR; TCRdb's table is partial and in-frame only. This table has around 150,000 clones, 80% appearing once. The sequenced sample consisted of PBMCs. The source of these receptors is a young man in good health.

The CDR3 coding sequence is TGCGCCAGCAGCCAAGTCGACTTATACAATGAGCAGTTCTTC. Amino acids: CASSQVDLYNEQFF. This chain joins TRBV4-1 and TRBJ2-1; D remains unclear. Trimming left V 1 base short and J 4 bases short, with 8 bases between. CDR3 length: 14 amino acids. From germline, CDR1 is MGHRA and CDR2 YSYEKL.

The rearrangement links TRBV6-5 to TRBJ1-1, with 9 bases that match TRBD1. V lost 6 bases and J lost 1; bases outside the gene matches: 3. Germline V CDR1 and CDR2: MNHEY, SVGAGI. This CDR3 comprises 14 residues. CDR3 bases: TGTGCCAGCAGCCGGGGACAGGGGAACACTGAAGCTTTCTTT. This codes for CASSRGQGNTEAFF.

This clone occurred once. The rearrangement uses TRBV18 and TRBJ2-7; the D gene is possibly TRBD2 (5 bases). Germline V gives CDR1 KGHSH, CDR2 LQKENI. V lost 2 bases, J lost 6 bases, and 17 bases lay in between. The CDR3 is made up of 15 amino acids. In DNA form, the CDR3 reads TGTGCCAGCTCACCAGAGGGAGACACTCGAGGCGAGCAGTACTTC. Translating it yields CASSPEGDTRGEQYF.

This clone has only one observation. The chain recombines TRBV5-1 with TRBJ2-7; TRBD1 aligns across 12 bases. V lost 6 bases to trimming and J lost 4 bases; unmatched junction nucleotides: 8. Per germline, CDR1 SGHRS and CDR2 YFSETQ. The CDR3 is 15 amino acids. CDR3 bases: TGCGCCAGCACCGCCGGGACAGGGGGCCTATACGAGCAGTACTTC. Its translation is CASTAGTGGLYEQYF.

The rearrangement links TRBV7-9 to TRBJ2-1, with D perhaps TRBD1 (5 bases). V dropped 5 bases and J dropped 8 bases, with 13 bases sitting between them. The CDR3 is 13 amino acids. CDR1 and CDR2 (germline): SEHNR, FQNEAQ (reference sequence). CDR3: CASSSKGLDEQFF. In DNA form, the CDR3 reads TGTGCCAGCAGCAGTAAGGGGCTTGATGAGCAGTTCTTC.

This chain uses TRBV7-9 with TRBJ2-1; 10 nucleotides align to TRBD2. The CDR3 runs 15 residues. V dropped 2 bases and J dropped 3; count of bases not matched to a gene: 1. Germline loops: CDR1 SEHNR, CDR2 FQNEAQ (reference sequence). The CDR3 DNA reads TGTGCCAGCAGCTTAACTAGCGGGGACTACAATGAGCAGTTCTTC. Protein product: CASSLTSGDYNEQFF.

The chain couples TRBV29-1 to TRBJ2-5; 8 bases agree with TRBD2. This CDR3 comprises 12 residues. After removal of 4 bases from V and 7 bases from J, the junction contained 5 bases not matched to a gene. Germline values: CDR1 SQVTM, CDR2 ANQGSEA. CDR3 DNA: TGCAGCGTTGGACGGGAGGGGGGGACCCAGTACTTC. Protein product: CSVGREGGTQYF.

The chain has TRBV5-4 and TRBJ2-3, with a possible D match to TRBD2 (6 bases). CDR1 and CDR2 (germline): SGHNT, YYREEE (reference sequence). The CDR3 runs 13 residues. Trimming left V 1 base short and J 6 bases short, with 9 bases between. CDR3 protein: CASSLTGGDTQYF. CDR3 DNA: TGTGCCAGCAGCTTGACTGGGGGGGATACGCAGTATTTT.

This chain connects TRBV28 to TRBJ2-5, with TRBD2 identical over 10 bases. This CDR3 has 15 amino acids. CDR1 is MDHEN and CDR2 is SYDVKM in the germline V gene. V shed 6 bases, J shed 2 bases, and the junction held 6 bases outside the gene matches. The CDR3 DNA sequence: TGTGCCAGCAGACAGACTAGCGGGCATCAAGAGACCCAGTACTTC. It is translated as CASRQTSGHQETQYF.

This chain connects TRBV7-9 to TRBJ1-3, with 9 bases matching TRBD1. The CDR3 contains 16 residues. The V segment lost 5 bases and the J segment 2 bases; nucleotides outside the gene matches: 7. Germline V CDR1 and CDR2: SEHNR, FQNEAQ (reference sequence). In nucleotides, the CDR3 is TGTGCCAGCAGCCTCTGGACAGGGGAGGCTGGAAACACCATATATTTT. It translates to CASSLWTGEAGNTIYF.

In its sample, this clone was seen once. The chain employs TRBV4-2 and TRBJ2-2; D call uncertain. V dropped 4 bases and J dropped 2 bases, with 8 bases sitting between them. The CDR3 runs 14 residues. Germline assignment: CDR1 LGHNA and CDR2 YNFKEQ. The CDR3 is CASSLTFNTGELFF. As DNA, the CDR3 is TGTGCCAGCAGCCTCACTTTCAACACCGGGGAGCTGTTTTTT.

The chain has TRBV9 and TRBJ1-4; TRBD1 matches 8 bases. Germline trimming cut 0 bases from V and 5 bases from J; bases unmatched to any gene: 6. The CDR3 consists of 16 residues. Germline V gene lookup returns CDR1 SGDLS and CDR2 YYNGEE. This CDR3 is CASSVGQGARNEKLFF. DNA of the CDR3: TGTGCCAGCAGCGTAGGGCAGGGGGCGCGGAATGAAAAACTGTTTTTT.

The rearrangement joins TRBV28 to TRBJ1-1; D uncertain. Between the trimmed V and J ends, which lost 8 bases and 3 bases, there was a span of 13 bases. The CDR3 is 13 residues long. Germline assignment: CDR1 MDHEN and CDR2 SYDVKM. CDR3 sequence (DNA): TGTGCCAGCCAAGAACCGTTAGACACTGAAGCTTTCTTT. It encodes CASQEPLDTEAFF.

V gene TRBV5-5 combines with J gene TRBJ2-2; 9 bases are shared with TRBD1. This CDR3 is 17 amino acids long. Germline V gene lookup returns CDR1 SGHKS and CDR2 YYEKEE (reference sequence). Germline trimming cut 1 base from V and 1 base from J; bases unmatched to any gene: 5. The CDR3 nucleotides are TGTGCCAGCAGCTTGTCGCCGGGACAGGGGAACACCGGGGAGCTGTTTTTT. The encoded protein is CASSLSPGQGNTGELFF. The full variable domain, rest sourced from reference TRBV5-5 and TRBJ2-2, is DAGVTQSPTHLIKTRGQQVTLRCSPISGHKSVSWYQQVLGQGPQFIFQYYEKEERGRGNFPDRFSARQFPNYSSELNVNALLLGDSALYLCASSLSPGQGNTGELFFGEGSRLTVL.

The rearrangement joins TRBV7-8 to TRBJ2-1; perhaps TRBD1 as D (6 bases). The V end lost 1 base, the J end lost 5 bases, and 18 bases lay between the germline ends. CDR3 length: 17 residues. Germline V CDR1 and CDR2: SGHVS, FQNEAQ. CDR3 DNA sequence: TGTGCCAGCAGCTTAGTCGCAGGGGTCCCGAGCAACAATGAGCAGTTCTTC. It yields the protein CASSLVAGVPSNNEQFF. Full variable domain (remainder filled in from reference TRBV7-8 and TRBJ2-1): GAGVSQSPRYKVAKRGQDVALRCDPISGHVSLFWYQQALGQGPEFLTYFQNEAQLDKSGLPSDRFFAERPEGSVSTLKIQRTQQEDSAVYLCASSLVAGVPSNNEQFFGPGTRLTVL.

This rearrangement joins TRBV30 to TRBJ2-6; D is possibly TRBD2 (5 bases). This CDR3 comprises 15 residues. Germline-derived CDR1 and CDR2 are GTSNPN and SVGIG (reference sequence). V was shortened by 0 bases and J by 2 bases, with 8 bases between the two germline ends. CDR3 region: CAWSVGSAGANVLTF. The CDR3, as DNA: TGTGCCTGGAGTGTGGGGAGCGCTGGGGCCAACGTCCTGACTTTC.

V gene TRBV30 combines with J gene TRBJ1-2; D is perhaps TRBD1 (5 bases). The length of the CDR3 is 13 residues. Trimming removed 1 base at V and 7 bases at J, with 13 bases between. Germline CDR1 reads GTSNPN; CDR2 reads SVGIG (reference sequence). The CDR3 protein is CAWSASGMGGYTF. The CDR3 nucleotides read TGTGCCTGGAGTGCGTCAGGGATGGGTGGCTACACCTTC.